These 9 T cell receptor beta chains originate from one sample sequenced in a study of shared clonotypes between healthy human individuals. Measured with immunoSEQ multiplex PCR; TCRdb has only the in-frame clones, and not every one. This sample has 1.4 million or so clones, with approximately 98.5% found just once. Sequencing input: naive CD4+ T cells sorted from blood. This sample's subset: CD45RA+ positively selected. The origin of the receptors is a man aged 25-40 years in good health.

The V gene is TRBV6-1, the J gene TRBJ2-7; 8 positions match TRBD1. Germline CDR1 MNHNS, CDR2 SASEGT. With 7 bases clipped from V and 4 bases from J, the junction kept 12 bases outside the gene matches. CDR3 length: 15 residues. CDR3 DNA: TGTGCCAGCACCTTCCTCCAGGGGGCGGCGTACGAGCAGTACTTC. Amino acid sequence: CASTFLQGAAYEQYF.

This chain joins TRBV11-1 and TRBJ2-7, with D possibly TRBD2 on 5 matching bases. The length of the CDR3 is 13 residues. CDR1 and CDR2 (germline): SGHAT, FQDESV (reference sequence). Trimming took 2 bases from V and 7 from J, leaving 12 bases between them. CDR3 in DNA: TGTGCCAGCAGCTTATCGGACTCTTGGGAGCAGTACTTC. As protein: CASSLSDSWEQYF.

A note on this clone: This specimen includes other DNA sequences encoding the same CDR3. The rearrangement joins TRBV7-9 to TRBJ2-7, with D hard to call. V lost 2 bases and J 5 bases, leaving 4 bases between the germline ends. Germline values: CDR1 SEHNR, CDR2 FQNEAQ (reference sequence). This CDR3 contains 11 residues. The CDR3 nucleotides read TGTGCCAGCAGCTTAAAGAACGAGCAGTACTTC. This translates into CASSLKNEQYF.

The rearrangement uses TRBV28 and TRBJ2-3; 11 positions match TRBD2. Per germline, CDR1 MDHEN and CDR2 SYDVKM. V was clipped by 5 bases and J by 5 bases; unmatched bases: 6. This CDR3 is 15 amino acids long. CDR3 protein: CASSPLAGALDTQYF. Written as DNA, the CDR3 is TGTGCCAGCAGTCCACTAGCGGGAGCCTTAGATACGCAGTATTTT.

The rearrangement joins TRBV6-5 to TRBJ2-1; D perhaps matches TRBD1 (5 bases). The CDR3 covers 15 residues. V was shortened by 6 bases and J by 0 bases, with 12 bases between the two germline ends. Germline V gene lookup returns CDR1 MNHEY and CDR2 SVGAGI. The CDR3 protein is CASRKRQSSYNEQFF. CDR3 in DNA: TGTGCCAGCAGGAAAAGACAGAGCTCCTACAATGAGCAGTTCTTC.

J is TRBJ1-1 and V is TRBV7-9, with D uncertain. The CDR3 covers 12 residues. The V gene's germline CDR1 is SEHNR and CDR2 FQNEAQ (reference sequence). V lost 1 base, J lost 6 bases, and 6 bases lay in between. The CDR3 coding sequence is TGTGCCAGCAGCTTAGGGAGAGCTGAAGCTTTCTTT. Its translation: CASSLGRAEAFF. The variable domain in full, completed from reference TRBV7-9 and TRBJ1-1, reads DTGVSQNPRHKITKRGQNVTFRCDPISEHNRLYWYRQTLGQGPEFLTYFQNEAQLEKSRLLSDRFSAERPKGSFSTLEIQRTEQGDSAMYLCASSLGRAEAFFGQGTRLTVV.

V gene TRBV9 combines with J gene TRBJ2-5; TRBD2 agrees at 13 bases. After removal of 4 bases from V and 5 bases from J, the junction contained 11 bases not matched to a gene. This CDR3 region has 17 residues. Germline V gene lookup returns CDR1 SGDLS and CDR2 YYNGEE. The CDR3 DNA reads TGTGCCAGCAGCCCCCGACTAGCGGGAGGACCTCTGGAGACCCAGTACTTC. It codes for CASSPRLAGGPLETQYF.

The chain is built from TRBV7-9 and TRBJ2-7; 9 nucleotides line up with TRBD2. Per germline, CDR1 SEHNR and CDR2 FQNEAQ (reference sequence). The CDR3 contains 17 residues. Germline trimming cut 5 bases from V and 0 bases from J; bases unmatched to any gene: 11. The CDR3 sequence: CASSIGIAGEYSYEQYF. CDR3 bases: TGTGCCAGCAGCATAGGGATAGCGGGGGAATACTCCTACGAGCAGTACTTC.

The chain has TRBV5-4 and TRBJ2-3, with 13 bases fitting TRBD2. This CDR3 region has 17 residues. The germline CDR1 and CDR2 sequences are SGHNT and YYREEE (reference sequence). V shed 4 bases and J 1 base; nucleotides not matched to a gene: 6. In nucleotides, the CDR3 is TGTGCCAGCAGCCCGGGACTAGCGGGAACTCGCACAGATACGCAGTATTTT. Amino acid sequence: CASSPGLAGTRTDTQYF.